This record concerns one T cell receptor (beta chain) sequence. The data were obtained in a study of blood T cell repertoires in COVID-19. In the study overall: COVID-19 samples, acute and convalescent, were from the United States, Italy and Spain.

The germline V gene encodes CDR1 SNHLY and CDR2 FYNNEI. The CDR3 runs to 14 residues. Deletions cut 1 base from V and 5 bases from J, with 11 bases between. TCRdb's copy holds only in-frame clones and misses some; the assay was immunoSEQ multiplex PCR. Altogether 170,000 or so clones are present, roughly 77% being singletons, with the ten largest covering about 6.5%. The V and J genes are TRBV2 and TRBJ2-5, with a tentative D call TRBD1 (5 bases). Input material: peripheral blood. This sequence originates from a man in his 70s with active or convalescent COVID-19. The CDR3 nucleotides read TGTGCCAGCAGTGAAGATGGGGCACGTGAGACCCAGTACTTC. Its translation: CASSEDGARETQYF.